Listed below are T cell receptor beta chains from one sample, sequenced in a study of Ad26.COV2.S vaccination and SARS-CoV-2 variants. Method: immunoSEQ multiplex PCR; TCRdb's copy keeps in-frame clones and lacks some. The sample shows hundreds of thousands of clones, nearly 90% of them seen only once. This specimen was peripheral blood, taken in a trial of Ad26.COV2.S vaccine versus placebo. These receptors were taken from a person between 18 and 59 years old who received the Ad26.COV2.S COVID-19 vaccine or a placebo. Both conserved end residues are part of each CDR3. Fields, in order: J gene, CDR3 length, V gene, clone size, CDR3 protein. Size is stated for part of the rows, as once, few or many counts, or as a class when the clone is expanded.

TRBJ1-1,15,TRBV9,-,CASSVGNREHTEAFF
TRBJ2-1,18,TRBV27,once,CASSSAGQGGFEYNEQFF
TRBJ1-1,14,TRBV5-1,-,CASSLSSEPTEAFF
TRBJ1-2,16,TRBV18,-,CASSPSYIGGADGYTF
TRBJ2-2,17,TRBV19,once,CASSIDLRGTNTGELFF
TRBJ2-3,15,TRBV7-3,-,CASSLLAGVGNTQYF
TRBJ2-2,14,TRBV29-1,-,CSVSIGGRSGELFF
TRBJ1-2,13,TRBV7-9,few,CASSFSQTTGYTF
TRBJ2-6,14,TRBV19,-,CASRDSAGANVLTF
TRBJ2-5,17,TRBV3-1/TRBV3-2,-,CASSQAGLAGVRETQYF
TRBJ1-3,12,TRBV3-1/TRBV3-2,-,CASSLWGNTIYF
TRBJ1-4,13,TRBV11-3,once,CASSLDHNEKLFF
TRBJ2-5,14,TRBV9,-,CASSVQGWQETQYF
TRBJ2-3,12,TRBV6-5,-,CASSTTGDTQYF
TRBJ2-1,16,TRBV7-9,-,CASSLARGEWVDEQFF
TRBJ1-3,17,TRBV28,once,CASPPTGLTPPGNTIYF
TRBJ1-3,13,TRBV4-3,-,CASSLEAGNTIYF
TRBJ2-5,15,TRBV7-2,-,CASSFGGVNQETQYF
TRBJ2-5,13,TRBV12-3/TRBV12-4,once,CATRTSGGKTQYF
TRBJ1-2,13,TRBV5-4,-,CASSLGTQYGYTF
TRBJ2-3,14,TRBV27,-,CASSLVAGVDTQYF
TRBJ1-4,15,TRBV24-1,-,CATSDPGTDNEKLFF
TRBJ2-6,13,TRBV11-1,-,CASSLSGANVLTF
TRBJ2-2,15,TRBV24-1,-,CATSDSAGPPGELFF
TRBJ1-6,14,TRBV2,few,CASKGSSYNSPLHF
TRBJ1-5,13,TRBV27,-,CASRLSRGGPQHF
TRBJ1-3,18,TRBV7-9,-,CASSLELAWAISGNTIYF
TRBJ1-2,13,TRBV3-1/TRBV3-2,-,CASSRRLVYGYTF
TRBJ2-5,14,TRBV6-5,-,CASTNDRVQETQYF
TRBJ1-1,15,TRBV6-5,-,CASSYSIAGNTEAFF
TRBJ1-5,18,TRBV18,-,CASSPAQGEFVGNQPQHF